This entry features one T cell receptor (beta chain) sequence. This clone was seen only once. There is no known antigen for this receptor. Per-base qualities were not stored, and no clone one base away is much larger. This entry belongs to a study of blood T cell repertoires in COVID-19 (dated by TCRdb to the early 2020s). In terms of the full investigation: The collaborator samples originated in the United States, Italy and Spain and spanned the acute and convalescent phases of COVID-19. The material from the prospective study consisted of cDNA or gDNA derived from T cells, B-cell-depleted T cells, or PBMCs. Subjects who had been exposed to COVID-19, were actively infected with it, or had recovered from it provided the deeply sampled blood TCRbeta repertoires that made up the dataset. The repertoires were made available in a free public database intended to serve as a resource for research on the immune response to SARS-CoV-2. The samples were drawn from the first 160 participants of the ongoing ImmuneRACE study and from 1,254 subjects provided by 6 global collaborators. A de-identified subject ID, COVID-19 status, age in years and sex were almost always included in the sample metadata. Where HLA class I and class II types were available, the types were taken from metadata supplied by the sample provider, not from assay-based typing.

Beyond this particular receptor, the publication reports: The quantity of clinical and demographic metadata differed by source and by participant and was supplied without curation.

TCRbeta CDR3 regions were amplified from genomic DNA by means of the immunoSEQ Assay, a bias-controlled multiplex PCR. Per the original workflow: Nucleated cell counts per sample were estimated from amplification of reference gene primers within the assay. To quantify the absolute abundance of each unique TCRbeta CDR3 rearrangement, sequence reads were collapsed and filtered. Productive Simpson clonality was computed per sample as the square root of Simpson's diversity index over productive rearrangements. Here the immuneACCESS table is served through TCRdb, limited to in-frame sequences with V and J called. Missing clones are a known gap in these copies; in checked studies unresolved V genes cover under half, and the rest lacks a known reason. That table gives V, J and clone size, and the DNA gave D and trimming. The sample data list about 190,000 clones, and more than 85% of these were observed just once. The top ten clones comprise 2.1% of the sample.

Collaborating institutions collected whole blood in K2EDTA tubes following their own protocols. For TCRbeta analysis, collaborators shipped samples in one of three forms: frozen whole blood, isolated PBMCs, or DNA extracted from either of those sample types. This TCR was recovered from a man in his sixties or seventies with active or convalescent COVID-19. Sequenced sample: peripheral blood.

The DNA sequence is given as TGTGCCACCGCAGGGGCCTACAATGAGCAGTTCTTC. Translated, this is CATAGAYNEQFF. This chain joins TRBV15 to TRBJ2-1; the D gene is possibly TRBD1, with 6 bases matching. The cysteine opens and the phenylalanine closes a CDR3 of 12 amino acids. Only the CDR3 DNA is retained, 36 bases long and in frame from the first base. Via the germline V gene (reference sequence), CDR1 is LNHNV and CDR2 YYDKDF. V loses 8 bases of germline sequence and J loses 2 bases, and the interval between the two ends is 7 bases.